The clone carrying this T cell receptor beta chain turned up a few times. Its specificity is not known. Time point here: newly diagnosed GD, antithyroid drugs for less than 3 months. Making the TCR library involved RNA that had been extracted from PBMCs. This CDR3 has 16 residues. Germline lookup yields CDR1 KGHSH and CDR2 LQKENI. Trimming pared 3 bases from V and 0 bases from J, leaving 12 bases between. This sample is drawn from a study of regulatory T cells in long-lasting Graves disease. Combining iRepertoire HTBI primers with Arm-PCR of CDR3 regions, the authors built TCR beta libraries. MiXCR was run by TCRdb on the multiplex PCR reads, yielding one entry per CDR3 protein. The profile shows some 600,000 distinct CDR3 sequences, more than 15% of them singletons. Study-wide findings and caveats: Persistent Graves' patients showed less TCR diversity than newly diagnosed patients showed. Persistent disease showed a preference for TRBV28, TRBJ1-2 and TRBJ2-5. New patients shared fewer public clonotypes (approximately 970) than persistent patients did (2,741).

Separately, the same data were catalogued under a study of T cells in Graves' hyperthyroidism and ophthalmopathy. That source notes: Most expanded thyroid clonotypes above 0.001 recurred in blood.

The chain links TRBV18 to TRBJ1-5; D gene ambiguous. The sample in question was peripheral blood mononuclear cells (PBMCs), obtained at new diagnosis, from a patient treated with antithyroid drugs. This receptor was taken from a man in his late teens or twenties with Graves disease. Written as DNA, the CDR3 is TGTGCCAGCTCACCCAAGTCCTCCTATAGCAATCAGCCCCAGCATTTT. Translating it yields CASSPKSSYSNQPQHF.